This is a list of T cell receptor beta chains from one sample in a study of blood T cell repertoires in COVID-19. Libraries were prepared by immunoSEQ multiplex PCR; TCRdb keeps only in-frame clonotypes and omits some of them. The repertoire consists of roughly 190,000 clones, with around 87% occurring once and the leading ten covering roughly 7%. The specimen was peripheral blood. The receptors originated from a woman older than 75 in a cohort sampled during active or convalescent COVID-19. The CDR3 runs from the conserved cysteine through the conserved F or W. Each record gives: D gene, clone size, V gene, J gene, CDR3 protein, CDR3 DNA. D genes are given only for firm matches. Some rows have no size entry. The others give once, few or many, or a class for an expanded clone.

D: NA; size: once; V: TRBV10-3; J: TRBJ1-3; CDR3: CAIRGQSSGNTIYF; DNA: TGTGCCATCAGAGGACAGAGCTCTGGAAACACCATATATTTT
D: NA; size: NA; V: TRBV7-2; J: TRBJ2-2; CDR3: CASSLRLGRDTGELFF; DNA: TGTGCCAGCAGCTTAAGGCTGGGTCGGGACACCGGGGAGCTGTTTTTT
D: TRBD1; size: few; V: TRBV5-1; J: TRBJ2-5; CDR3: CASSLQGMEETQYF; DNA: TGCGCCAGCAGCCTACAGGGGATGGAGGAGACCCAGTACTTC
D: TRBD2; size: NA; V: TRBV18; J: TRBJ2-7; CDR3: CASSSTSGSYEQYF; DNA: TGTGCCAGCTCATCGACTAGCGGCTCCTACGAGCAGTACTTC
D: TRBD1; size: NA; V: TRBV27; J: TRBJ1-3; CDR3: CASSLSGITLGTGSNTIYF; DNA: TGTGCCAGCAGTTTATCGGGAATAACTCTAGGGACAGGCTCGAACACCATATATTTT
D: NA; size: NA; V: TRBV18; J: TRBJ1-2; CDR3: CASSGGVGYGYTF; DNA: TGTGCCAGCTCCGGAGGGGTTGGGTATGGCTACACCTTC
D: NA; size: NA; V: TRBV11-3; J: TRBJ2-1; CDR3: CASSRGQGSANEQFF; DNA: TGTGCCAGCAGCAGGGGCCAGGGTTCGGCAAATGAGCAGTTCTTC
D: NA; size: NA; V: TRBV4-1; J: TRBJ2-7; CDR3: CASSHPSGSYEQYF; DNA: TGCGCCAGCAGCCATCCGTCAGGGTCTTACGAGCAGTACTTC
D: NA; size: NA; V: TRBV5-1; J: TRBJ2-1; CDR3: CASSAGQLFSNEQFF; DNA: TGCGCCAGCAGCGCGGGACAGCTCTTCTCAAATGAGCAGTTCTTC
D: TRBD1; size: NA; V: TRBV2; J: TRBJ2-4; CDR3: CASRAGQEGNIQYF; DNA: TGTGCCAGCAGGGCGGGACAGGAGGGAAACATTCAGTACTTC
D: NA; size: NA; V: TRBV5-5; J: TRBJ2-2; CDR3: CASSSSFVRPVGAGELFF; DNA: TGTGCCAGCAGCTCCTCATTTGTCCGACCAGTAGGGGCCGGGGAGCTGTTTTTT
D: TRBD2; size: NA; V: TRBV6-2/TRBV6-3; J: TRBJ2-3; CDR3: CASSYTRLSGGPTDTQYF; DNA: TGTGCCAGCAGTTACACCCGGCTTAGCGGGGGTCCCACAGATACGCAGTATTTT
D: NA; size: NA; V: TRBV7-8; J: TRBJ1-5; CDR3: CASSFLEPYGQPQHF; DNA: TGTGCCAGCAGCTTTTTGGAACCTTACGGGCAGCCCCAGCATTTT
D: NA; size: once; V: TRBV20-1; J: TRBJ1-2; CDR3: CSASSGNIYGYTF; DNA: TGCAGTGCTAGTTCAGGGAACATCTATGGCTACACCTTC
D: TRBD1; size: few; V: TRBV19; J: TRBJ2-3; CDR3: CASRDRGRADTQYF; DNA: TGTGCCAGTAGGGACAGGGGGCGCGCAGATACGCAGTATTTT
D: NA; size: NA; V: TRBV9; J: TRBJ2-5; CDR3: CASSVQEGETQYF; DNA: TGTGCCAGCAGCGTACAGGAGGGGGAGACCCAGTACTTC
D: NA; size: once; V: TRBV4-3; J: TRBJ1-2; CDR3: CASSLGGALNYGYTF; DNA: TGCGCCAGCAGCCTAGGAGGGGCCCTAAACTATGGCTACACCTTC
D: NA; size: NA; V: TRBV28; J: TRBJ1-6; CDR3: CASSLGGTNSPLHF; DNA: TGTGCCAGCAGTTTAGGAGGGACCAATTCACCCCTCCACTTT
D: NA; size: NA; V: TRBV10-1; J: TRBJ2-1; CDR3: CASSDPTLGYEQFF; DNA: TGCGCCAGCAGTGATCCCACCCTGGGCTATGAGCAGTTCTTC
D: NA; size: NA; V: TRBV19; J: TRBJ1-1; CDR3: CASIGVNTEAFF; DNA: TGTGCCAGTATAGGGGTGAACACTGAAGCTTTCTTT
D: NA; size: NA; V: TRBV27; J: TRBJ1-1; CDR3: CASRKGAGSLNTEAFF; DNA: TGTGCCAGCAGAAAAGGGGCAGGGTCGCTGAACACTGAAGCTTTCTTT
D: TRBD2; size: NA; V: TRBV7-9; J: TRBJ2-3; CDR3: CASSYTSGSTDTQYF; DNA: TGTGCCAGCAGTTATACTAGCGGGAGCACAGATACGCAGTATTTT
D: TRBD2; size: NA; V: TRBV3-1/TRBV3-2; J: TRBJ2-2; CDR3: CASSFGLAGTGELFF; DNA: TGTGCCAGCAGCTTCGGTCTAGCGGGCACCGGGGAGCTGTTTTTT
D: NA; size: NA; V: TRBV28; J: TRBJ1-4; CDR3: CASSFIGTTTNEKLFF; DNA: TGTGCCAGCAGTTTCATTGGGACAACAACTAATGAAAAACTGTTTTTT
D: NA; size: NA; V: TRBV10-3; J: TRBJ1-1; CDR3: CAISESDTGFTEAFF; DNA: TGTGCCATCAGTGAGTCTGATACAGGATTCACTGAAGCTTTCTTT
D: TRBD2; size: NA; V: TRBV12-5; J: TRBJ2-2; CDR3: CASGSPAGGGLGELFF; DNA: TGTGCTAGTGGTTCTCCAGCGGGAGGGGGCTTAGGGGAGCTGTTTTTT
D: NA; size: NA; V: TRBV30; J: TRBJ2-5; CDR3: CAWGAQETQYF; DNA: TGTGCCTGGGGGGCCCAGGAGACCCAGTACTTC
D: NA; size: NA; V: TRBV28; J: TRBJ2-5; CDR3: CASSLRRHPGTQYF; DNA: TGTGCCAGCAGTTTACGGAGGCACCCAGGGACCCAGTACTTC
D: NA; size: NA; V: TRBV7-8; J: TRBJ2-3; CDR3: CASSSTVSGGGGDTQYF; DNA: TGTGCCAGCAGCTCGACGGTCTCGGGGGGCGGGGGAGATACGCAGTATTTT
D: NA; size: NA; V: TRBV19; J: TRBJ1-2; CDR3: CASISGAANGYTF; DNA: TGTGCCAGTATTTCTGGGGCGGCGAATGGCTACACCTTC
D: NA; size: NA; V: TRBV4-2; J: TRBJ1-2; CDR3: CASSQGPGDSGYTF; DNA: TGTGCCAGCAGCCAAGGTCCAGGGGATAGTGGCTACACCTTC
D: NA; size: NA; V: TRBV9; J: TRBJ1-2; CDR3: CASSAYRENYGYTF; DNA: TGTGCCAGCAGCGCTTACAGGGAGAACTATGGCTACACCTTC
D: NA; size: NA; V: TRBV25-1; J: TRBJ1-6; CDR3: CASSDQGNSPLHF; DNA: TGTGCCAGCAGTGATCAGGGTAATTCACCCCTCCACTTT
D: TRBD1; size: many; V: TRBV18; J: TRBJ2-3; CDR3: CASSITGTGGADTQYF; DNA: TGTGCCAGCTCAATAACCGGGACAGGGGGCGCAGATACGCAGTATTTT
D: NA; size: NA; V: TRBV6-2/TRBV6-3; J: TRBJ2-7; CDR3: CASSYSAPGGHRTEQYF; DNA: TGTGCCAGCAGTTACTCGGCCCCAGGTGGACACAGAACCGAGCAGTACTTC
D: NA; size: once; V: TRBV12-3/TRBV12-4; J: TRBJ1-2; CDR3: CASSLVLGYTF; DNA: TGTGCCAGCAGTTTAGTCCTTGGCTACACCTTC
D: TRBD1; size: once; V: TRBV7-6; J: TRBJ1-2; CDR3: CASSSTQGARGYTF; DNA: TGTGCCAGCAGCTCCACGCAGGGGGCGCGGGGCTACACCTTC
D: TRBD1; size: NA; V: TRBV7-8; J: TRBJ1-2; CDR3: CASSMGQATNYGYTF; DNA: TGTGCCAGCAGCATGGGACAGGCCACTAACTATGGCTACACCTTC
D: NA; size: NA; V: TRBV6-5; J: TRBJ2-1; CDR3: CASRHLGGPHNEQFF; DNA: TGTGCCAGCAGGCATCTGGGGGGGCCCCACAATGAGCAGTTCTTC
D: NA; size: many; V: TRBV7-8; J: TRBJ1-2; CDR3: CASSRRFVGADYGYTF; DNA: TGTGCCAGCAGCCGACGGTTTGTTGGGGCGGACTATGGCTACACCTTC
D: TRBD1; size: NA; V: TRBV3-1/TRBV3-2; J: TRBJ2-1; CDR3: CASSLQGAFKREQFF; DNA: TGTGCCAGCAGCCTTCAGGGGGCTTTCAAAAGGGAGCAGTTCTTC
D: TRBD1; size: NA; V: TRBV7-2; J: TRBJ2-5; CDR3: CASSARPGQGGETQYF; DNA: TGTGCCAGCAGCGCCCGACCGGGACAGGGAGGCGAGACCCAGTACTTC
D: TRBD1; size: NA; V: TRBV30; J: TRBJ1-1; CDR3: CACDRGYTEAFF; DNA: TGTGCCTGCGACAGGGGATACACTGAAGCTTTCTTT
D: TRBD1; size: once; V: TRBV28; J: TRBJ2-5; CDR3: CAAGMTGGGQAQYF; DNA: TGTGCCGCGGGAATGACAGGGGGCGGGCAGGCCCAGTACTTC
D: TRBD1; size: once; V: TRBV5-6; J: TRBJ1-1; CDR3: CASSRRQGGTEAFF; DNA: TGTGCCAGCAGCCGGAGACAGGGAGGCACTGAAGCTTTCTTT
D: NA; size: NA; V: TRBV9; J: TRBJ2-1; CDR3: CASSVDPIPGYNEQFF; DNA: TGTGCCAGCAGCGTAGACCCGATCCCGGGCTACAATGAGCAGTTCTTC
D: TRBD1; size: NA; V: TRBV18; J: TRBJ2-2; CDR3: CASSPTGGVTGELFF; DNA: TGTGCCAGCTCACCTACAGGGGGAGTCACCGGGGAGCTGTTTTTT
D: NA; size: NA; V: TRBV5-6; J: TRBJ2-1; CDR3: CASSLYGLAPPNEQFF; DNA: TGTGCCAGCAGCTTGTACGGCTTAGCTCCCCCCAATGAGCAGTTCTTC